This T cell receptor beta chain was captured in a study of T cell repertoires in cytomegalovirus infection. Study information: It was recently identified HLA-C-restricted and well-studied HLA-B-restricted CMV epitopes that the study used.

From the reads, TCRdb called clonotypes with MiXCR, one entry per CDR3 protein. Altogether roughly 500,000 distinct CDR3 sequences are present, about 42% being singletons, with the ten largest covering 43%. This clonotype occurred a few times. Its antigen is undetermined. Trimming took off 3 bases at V and 5 bases at J, with 11 bases between the two ends. The CDR3 has 15 amino acids. The V gene's germline CDR1 is MNHNS and CDR2 SASEGT. The rearrangement uses TRBV6-1 and TRBJ1-6, with no clear D. The TCR sequence derives from a human donor in good health (CMV status not recorded). Some clones in this sample may be carry-over from other donors' samples. Sequencing used cultured PBMCs, obtained from culture after CMV antigen stimulation. The CDR3 sequence is CASSEVFAHNSPLHF. The DNA of the CDR3 is TGTGCCAGCAGTGAGGTTTTCGCCCATAATTCACCCCTCCACTTT.